Below, one T cell receptor beta chain is given with its context. No cognate antigen has been identified for it. Base qualities were left out, and no much larger clone turns up one base away. The library was built by means of the immunoSEQ multiplex PCR assay. For the multiplex PCR, a mixture combining 60 forward primers for TCR Vbeta segments and 13 reverse primers for TCR Jbeta segments was used. The CDR3 region of rearranged TCR beta genes was amplified from genomic DNA by a multiplex PCR assay. On the Illumina HiSeq System, the amplified TCR beta libraries were sequenced as 87-base-pair reads. In the original analysis: Across the 500 to 700 repertoires, a later analysis counted approximately 83 million unique TCR beta chains, around 10 million of which were shared by at least two donors. To remove PCR and sequencing errors, raw reads were error-corrected and collapsed into unique sequences using a nearest-neighbor algorithm that merged closely related sequences. V, D and J gene segments were assigned by aligning CDR3 sequences to IMGT reference sequences. For a sequence to be retained, a match of at least six nucleotides was required to both a V gene segment and a J gene segment. Rearrangements were called productive when the CDR3 lacked stop codons and stayed in frame with V and J; all others were non-productive. Following IMGT convention, CDR3 was defined as the stretch from the second conserved V-encoded cysteine up to the conserved J-encoded phenylalanine. The earlier analysis of about 610 of the donors excluded any sequence lacking an unambiguous match to a single V gene segment. An earlier analysis of several hundred of the donors called V segments functional above 56.7% productive rearrangements and segregating when the between-donor standard deviation exceeded 5%. To diagnose cytomegalovirus status from the catalog of TCR beta chain sequences, a statistical classification framework was built. In a later analysis, V and J genes were assigned by comparing TCR nucleotide sequences against IMGT/GENE-DB human TR gene sequences. A later analysis assigned CDR3 sequences and most-parsimonious VDJ recombination scenarios with the TCRdist pipeline. A later analysis defined each TCR beta chain by its CDR3 amino acid sequence plus V-gene family, and excluded reads lacking a unique V-gene family. In a later analysis, some 600 highly shared, low-generation-probability nucleotide sequences were removed to address suspected cross-contamination and a sequencing artifact. A later analysis calculated a clonal expansion index for each public chain from normalized within-repertoire ranks of inferred template counts. Generation probabilities in a later analysis came from a VDJ recombination model fitted to out-of-frame rearrangements, and those results were checked against IGoR. A later analysis scored TCR-TCR, TCR-HLA and TCR-CMV co-occurrence with hypergeometric tests, applying a repertoire-size bias correction to TCR pairs. A later analysis estimated false discovery rates by permuting HLA or CMV assignments 20 times. In a later analysis, co-occurring TCRs were grouped using DBSCAN, and TCRdist sequence similarity was added for clustering within HLA-allele-positive subsets. For co-occurrence clustering, repertoires with fewer than 30,000 or more than 120,000 public chains were excluded, along with several repertoires with anomalous nucleotide sharing. TCRdb stores this immuneACCESS table with in-frame sequences only. Part of the clones is absent; in the studies checked, under half of the shortfall reflects unresolved V genes, and no reason is known for the rest. That table is the source of V, J and clone size, and D and trimming were worked out from the DNA. The sample table records more than 85,000 clones; roughly 80% of these occur just once. The ten biggest clones cover approximately 8.6% of the sample.

The sample belongs to a study of cytomegalovirus exposure and HLA in healthy donors (dated by TCRdb to about 2017). Broadly, across the study: In an earlier analysis of under 750 of the donors, 250 to 300 Gb of sequence data and 117 million unique TCR beta sequences from 150 million to 200 million T cells were reported. An early release that covered approximately 600 HLA-typed donors contained approximately 300 gigabases of sequencing data and tens of millions of unique TCR sequences. The genetic ancestry cluster associated with self-reported Caucasian donors included roughly four fifths of the roughly 380 genotyped donors. The study aimed to test whether signatures of past pathogen exposure could be identified by cataloging public T cell receptors. Using immunosequencing, the study profiled T cell repertoires from 640 or so subjects and related those repertoires to cytomegalovirus serostatus. Besides the first cohort of approximately 710 subjects, a separate validation cohort made up of over 100 different subjects was used. The study combined high-throughput TCR immunosequencing, statistical association of individual TCRs with disease status, and machine learning to predict cytomegalovirus infection status. A later analysis re-analyzed previously published TCR beta repertoires from 666 donors and added high-resolution HLA genotyping to study TCR occurrence patterns. The later analysis used no new phenotypic data to find candidate immune exposures, relying instead on TCR beta sequences and their occurrence across donors. In an earlier analysis of around 540 of the donors, high-throughput TCR beta sequencing was used to judge whether each TCR beta V gene segment behaved as functional or pseudogenic. Donor age, sex, ethnicity and CMV serostatus were compiled together with the repertoire data. A later genetic analysis took genome-wide SNP genotypes for about three fifths of the roughly 700 donors and used that subset as a discovery cohort. All discovery cohort repertoires had been generated on a single sequencing platform. Both class I and class II loci were covered by HLA typing, at four-digit resolution. Typing coverage differed by locus: A, B, C, DRB1 and DQB1 were typed in roughly 620-630 donors, DQA1 in approximately 520, DPA1 in some 570, and DPB1 in 450 to 480. Four or five DR-DQ haplotypes were treated as single units for association and clustering because of strong linkage in the cohort. On average, roughly 250,000 unique TCR beta nucleotide sequences were sequenced per donor among some 420 genotyped donors of the cohort, with roughly 18% of those sequences being non-productive.

The cohort consisted of fewer than 700 healthy bone marrow donors. At the time of sampling, every cohort member was nominally healthy, though immune exposures that went unrecorded were likely present. The donor was CMV seropositive and belonged to the group of about 290 seropositive cohort members. A peripheral blood sample was collected from each donor, and TCR beta sequencing was performed on peripheral blood mononuclear cells. Genomic DNA extraction from the blood cell samples was performed with the Qiagen DNeasy Blood Extraction Kit. For CDR1 and CDR2, the germline V gene lists MDHEN and SYDVKM. The CDR3 has 16 amino acids, counting the end cysteine and phenylalanine. Of the read, only the CDR3 DNA is kept; its 48 bases are in frame from base 1. V is cut by 7 bases and J by 0 bases, and the space between the germline ends is 17 bases. Study-wide conclusions, independent of this receptor: In the study, approximately 160 TCR beta chains were listed as associated with cytomegalovirus. In an earlier analysis of some 500 of the donors, most TCR beta V segments appeared in productive rearrangements about 87% or about 30% of the time, broadly matching IMGT annotations. Roughly uniform sequencing depth across donors was assumed in presence/absence analyses, although this assumption may not hold. CMV serostatus was the only immune exposure information available for the cohort. A cluster of highly shared sequence variants was judged likely to represent a technical artifact of the sequencing pipeline. Because some donors lacked HLA typing at each locus, the association tests relied only on the typed subset. The classifier was reported to diagnose cytomegalovirus status with high specificity and sensitivity in both the original cohort and the validation cohort. Because counts were too low, approximately 18 rarely observed V segments, including chromosome 9 orphons, were excluded from the earlier analysis of fewer than 650 of the donors. An association between a missense DCLRE1C variant and V-gene and J-gene trimming of TCR beta chains was found in a later genetic analysis and replicated in an independent cohort. A further reported finding was that TCR beta sequences accurately predicted the HLA-A and HLA-B alleles for most subjects in the first cohort. A later analysis reported that several top co-occurrence clusters appeared linked to parvovirus B19, influenza, CMV and Epstein-Barr virus. A later analysis associated 15,000 to 20,000 TCR beta sequences with specific HLA alleles at a false discovery rate of 0.05. It was suggested by the authors that the approach could potentially be generalized to other disease states and immunological phenotypes. A later analysis found that HLA-associated TCR beta chains were more clonally expanded and had lower generation probabilities than equally common non-associated chains. In a later analysis, TCR association rates were found to vary across HLA loci, with the most associated TCRs seen for DRB1 alleles and the fewest for HLA-C alleles. Most TCR sequences were seen in very few donors, while some public TCRs were found in many individuals. Only TCR beta chains were sequenced in this cohort, and the absence of alpha or paired-chain data limited detectable features. Some IMGT-functional V segments, including TRBV6-2 and TRBV6-3, could not be told apart with the 87-base-pair reads, so those segments were excluded. Strong co-occurrence of HLA alleles, especially DR and DQ, made assigning TCR associations to individual alleles difficult. In a later analysis, most CMV-associated TCR beta chains were found to appear HLA-restricted, with HLA associations seemingly driven largely by CMV exposure. According to a later genetic analysis, donors in an Asian-associated ancestry cluster had fewer N-insertions in productive TCRs than the approximately 630-donor mean. Linkage disequilibrium might explain the correlated functional status among segregating V segments, but an unknown experimental factor could not be excluded. Three of the identified cytomegalovirus-associated TCR beta chains were confirmed in vitro to be specific for cytomegalovirus antigens.

Sequenced sample: PBMCs. The V gene is TRBV28 and the J gene is TRBJ2-3; the D segment could be TRBD1, given 5 matching bases. The sequence derives from a woman aged 40 to 49 in good health and CMV-seropositive. The CDR3 protein: CASTSHWRQSTDTQYF. In nucleotides, the sequence is TGTGCCAGCACCTCTCACTGGAGACAGAGCACAGATACGCAGTATTTT.